The entry below gives a single T cell receptor beta chain sequence along with its context. The record originates from a study of blood T cell repertoires in COVID-19. The method was immunoSEQ multiplex PCR; TCRdb's version includes in-frame clones alone and lacks a portion of them. This table holds some 66,000 clones, approximately 86% found once. Per germline, CDR1 SGHRS and CDR2 YFSETQ. V gave up 5 bases and J gave up 2 bases; unmatched junction bases: 6. This CDR3 is 17 amino acids long. The origin of this receptor is a man in his fifties with active COVID-19. Material for sequencing was peripheral blood. The rearrangement joins TRBV5-1 to TRBJ2-3; 15 bases map to TRBD2. CDR3 nucleotides: TGCGCCAGCAGGCCCGGGACTAGCGGGGGGCCCACAGATACGCAGTATTTT. It is translated as CASRPGTSGGPTDTQYF.